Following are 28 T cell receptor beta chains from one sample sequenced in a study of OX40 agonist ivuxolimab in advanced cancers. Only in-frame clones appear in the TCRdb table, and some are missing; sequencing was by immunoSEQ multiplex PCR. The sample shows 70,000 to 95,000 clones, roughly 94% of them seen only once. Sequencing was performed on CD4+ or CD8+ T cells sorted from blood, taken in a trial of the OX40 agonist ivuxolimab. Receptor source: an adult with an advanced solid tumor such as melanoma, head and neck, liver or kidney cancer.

CDR3 sequence reads: CASSSGAFNSDTQYF. For the CDR3, the DNA is TGTGCCAGCAGCTCGGGGGCCTTTAATTCAGATACGCAGTATTTT. V is TRBV7-3 and J is TRBJ2-3; tentatively, D is TRBD1 or TRBD2 (6 bases each). CDR1 is SGHTA and CDR2 is FQGTGA in the germline V gene. Between the trimmed V and J ends, which lost 4 bases and 4 bases, there was a span of 15 bases. The CDR3 length is 15 residues.

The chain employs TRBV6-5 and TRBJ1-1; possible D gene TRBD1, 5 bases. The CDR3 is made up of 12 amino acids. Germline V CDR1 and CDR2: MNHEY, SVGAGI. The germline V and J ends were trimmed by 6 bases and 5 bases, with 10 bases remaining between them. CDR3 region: CASRQEPTEAFF. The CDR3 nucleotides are TGTGCCAGCAGACAGGAACCAACTGAAGCTTTCTTT.

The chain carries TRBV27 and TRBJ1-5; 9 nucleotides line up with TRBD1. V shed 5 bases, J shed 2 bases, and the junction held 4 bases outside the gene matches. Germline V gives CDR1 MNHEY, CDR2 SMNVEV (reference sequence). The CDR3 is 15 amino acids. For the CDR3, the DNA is TGTGCCAGCAGTCCAAGACAGGGGGGCAATCAGCCCCAGCATTTT. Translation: CASSPRQGGNQPQHF.

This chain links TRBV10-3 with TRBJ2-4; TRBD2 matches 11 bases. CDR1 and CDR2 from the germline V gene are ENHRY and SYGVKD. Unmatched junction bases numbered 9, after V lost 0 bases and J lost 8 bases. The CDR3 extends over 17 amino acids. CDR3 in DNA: TGTGCCATCAGTGAGTCCTCTAGCGGGAGGTCCCGGGACATTCAGTACTTC. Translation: CAISESSSGRSRDIQYF.

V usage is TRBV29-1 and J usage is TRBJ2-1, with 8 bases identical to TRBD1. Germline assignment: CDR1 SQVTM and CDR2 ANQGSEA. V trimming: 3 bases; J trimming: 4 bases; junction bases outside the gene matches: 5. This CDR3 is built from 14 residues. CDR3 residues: CSVEERDRYNEQFF. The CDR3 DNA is TGCAGCGTTGAGGAACGGGACAGGTACAATGAGCAGTTCTTC.

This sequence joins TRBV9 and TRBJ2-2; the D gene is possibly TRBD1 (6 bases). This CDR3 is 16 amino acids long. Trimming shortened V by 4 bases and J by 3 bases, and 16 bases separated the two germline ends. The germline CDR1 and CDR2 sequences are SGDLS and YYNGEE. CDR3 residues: CASSSLAGEHTGELFF. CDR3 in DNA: TGTGCCAGCAGCTCACTGGCAGGGGAGCACACCGGGGAGCTGTTTTTT.

This CDR3 reads CASSNNRDQPQHF. Here the CDR3 DNA reads TGTGCCAGCTCTAACAACAGGGATCAGCCCCAGCATTTT. The rearrangement uses TRBV18 and TRBJ1-5; possible D gene TRBD1, 6 bases. V gave up 6 bases and J gave up 5 bases, with 11 bases separating them. The CDR3 totals 13 residues. The V gene's germline CDR1 is KGHSH and CDR2 LQKENI. The full variable domain, completed using reference TRBV18 and TRBJ1-5, is NAGVMQNPRHLVRRRGQEARLRCSPMKGHSHVYWYRQLPEEGLKFMVYLQKENIIDESGMPKERFSAEFPKEGPSILRIQQVVRGDSAAYFCASSNNRDQPQHFGDGTRLSIL.

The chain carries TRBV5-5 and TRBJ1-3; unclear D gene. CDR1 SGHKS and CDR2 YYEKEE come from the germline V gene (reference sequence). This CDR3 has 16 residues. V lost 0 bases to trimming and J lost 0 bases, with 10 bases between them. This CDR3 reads CASSLVSKASGNTIYF. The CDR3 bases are TGTGCCAGCAGCTTGGTATCCAAAGCCTCTGGAAACACCATATATTTT.

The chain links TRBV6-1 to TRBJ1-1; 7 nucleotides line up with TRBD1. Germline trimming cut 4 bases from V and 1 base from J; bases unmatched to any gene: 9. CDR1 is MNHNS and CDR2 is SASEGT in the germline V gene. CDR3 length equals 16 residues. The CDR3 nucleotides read TGTGCCAGCAGTGCTAAGACAGGGAGAGGGAACACTGAAGCTTTCTTT. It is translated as CASSAKTGRGNTEAFF.

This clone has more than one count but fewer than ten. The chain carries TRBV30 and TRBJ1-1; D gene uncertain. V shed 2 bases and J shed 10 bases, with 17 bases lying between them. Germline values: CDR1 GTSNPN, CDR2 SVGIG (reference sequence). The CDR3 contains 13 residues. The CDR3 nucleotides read TGTGCCTGGAGTTCCACTCAGGCGGGCTCAGCTTTCTTT. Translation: CAWSSTQAGSAFF.

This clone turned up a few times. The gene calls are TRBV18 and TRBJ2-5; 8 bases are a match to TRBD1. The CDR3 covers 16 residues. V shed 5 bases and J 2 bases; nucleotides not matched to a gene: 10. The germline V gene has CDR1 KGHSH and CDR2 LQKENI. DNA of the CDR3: TGTGCCAGCTCAACAAATAGGGGGACAGGACAAGAGACCCAGTACTTC. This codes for CASSTNRGTGQETQYF.

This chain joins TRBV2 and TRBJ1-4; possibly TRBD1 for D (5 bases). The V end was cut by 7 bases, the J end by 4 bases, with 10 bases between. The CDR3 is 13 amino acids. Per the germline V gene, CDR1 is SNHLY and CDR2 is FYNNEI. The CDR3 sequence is CASNRGINEKLFF. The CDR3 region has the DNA TGTGCCAGCAACCGGGGGATTAATGAAAAACTGTTTTTT.

CDR3 DNA sequence: TGTGCCAGCAGCCTGAGCGGGAGGCTCAACAATGAGCAGTTCTTC. Its translation is CASSLSGRLNNEQFF. V and J are TRBV11-2 and TRBJ2-1, with TRBD2 matching 9 bases. With 5 bases clipped from V and 5 bases from J, the junction kept 7 bases outside the gene matches. CDR1 and CDR2 from the germline V gene are SGHAT and FQNNGV. The CDR3 extends over 15 amino acids.

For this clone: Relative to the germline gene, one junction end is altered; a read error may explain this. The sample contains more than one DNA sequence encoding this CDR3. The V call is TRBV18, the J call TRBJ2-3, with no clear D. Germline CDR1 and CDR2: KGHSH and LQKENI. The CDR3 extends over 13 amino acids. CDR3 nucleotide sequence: TGTGCCAGCTCGCCACCTTCCGCAGATACGCAGTATTTT. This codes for CASSPPSADTQYF.

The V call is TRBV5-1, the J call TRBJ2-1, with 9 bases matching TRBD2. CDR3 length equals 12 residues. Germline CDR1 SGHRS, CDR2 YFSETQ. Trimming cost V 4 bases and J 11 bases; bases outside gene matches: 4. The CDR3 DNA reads TGCGCCAGCAGCGCCGCGGGGGGGCAGCAGTTCTTC. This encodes CASSAAGGQQFF.

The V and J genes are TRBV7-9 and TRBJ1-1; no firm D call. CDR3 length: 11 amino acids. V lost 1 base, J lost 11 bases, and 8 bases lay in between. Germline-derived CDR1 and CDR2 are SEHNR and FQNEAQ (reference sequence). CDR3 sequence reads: CASSLGPAAFF. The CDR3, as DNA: TGTGCCAGCAGCTTAGGCCCGGCGGCTTTCTTT.

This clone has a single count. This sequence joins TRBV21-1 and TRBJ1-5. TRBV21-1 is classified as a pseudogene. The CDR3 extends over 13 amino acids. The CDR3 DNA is TGTGCCAGCAGCATCCAGTCAACGGTGGCCCAGCATTTT. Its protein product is CASSIQSTVAQHF.

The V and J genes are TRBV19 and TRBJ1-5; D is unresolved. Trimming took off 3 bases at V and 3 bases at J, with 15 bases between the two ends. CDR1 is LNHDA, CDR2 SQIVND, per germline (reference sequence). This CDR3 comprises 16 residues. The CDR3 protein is CASSIGRGRLNQPQHF. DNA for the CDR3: TGTGCCAGTAGTATTGGTCGTGGACGACTCAATCAGCCCCAGCATTTT.

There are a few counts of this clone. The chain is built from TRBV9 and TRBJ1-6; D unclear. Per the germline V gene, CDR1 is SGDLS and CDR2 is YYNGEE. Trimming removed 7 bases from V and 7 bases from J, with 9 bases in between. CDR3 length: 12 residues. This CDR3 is CASGYGNSPLHF. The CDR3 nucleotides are TGTGCCAGCGGGTATGGGAATTCACCCCTCCACTTT.

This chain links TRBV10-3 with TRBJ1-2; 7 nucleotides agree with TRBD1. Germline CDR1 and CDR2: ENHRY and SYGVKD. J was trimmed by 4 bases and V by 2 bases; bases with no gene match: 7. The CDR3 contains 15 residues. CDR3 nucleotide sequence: TGTGCCATCAGTGAGAATACAGGGGTCGGCTATGGCTACACCTTC. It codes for CAISENTGVGYGYTF.

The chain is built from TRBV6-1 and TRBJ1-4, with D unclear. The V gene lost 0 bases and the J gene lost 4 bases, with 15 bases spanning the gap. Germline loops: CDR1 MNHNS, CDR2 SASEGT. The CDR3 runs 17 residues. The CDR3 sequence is CASSEAGRATYNEKLFF. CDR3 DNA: TGTGCCAGCAGTGAAGCAGGACGAGCGACGTATAATGAAAAACTGTTTTTT.

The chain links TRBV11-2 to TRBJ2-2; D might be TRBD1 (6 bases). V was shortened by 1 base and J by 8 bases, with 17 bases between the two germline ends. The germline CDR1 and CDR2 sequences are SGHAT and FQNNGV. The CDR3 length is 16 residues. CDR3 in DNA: TGTGCCAGCAGCTTAGGCAGGGGAACGTCATCGGGGGAGCTGTTTTTT. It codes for CASSLGRGTSSGELFF.

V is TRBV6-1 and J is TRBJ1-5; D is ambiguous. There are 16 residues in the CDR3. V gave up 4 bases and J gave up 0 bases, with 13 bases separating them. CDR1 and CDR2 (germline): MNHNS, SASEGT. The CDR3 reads CASSASTYNSNQPQHF. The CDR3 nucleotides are TGTGCCAGCAGTGCATCTACGTATAATAGCAATCAGCCCCAGCATTTT.

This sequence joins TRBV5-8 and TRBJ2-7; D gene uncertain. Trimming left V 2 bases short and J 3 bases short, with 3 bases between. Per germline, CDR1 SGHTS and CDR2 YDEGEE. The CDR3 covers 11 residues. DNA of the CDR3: TGTGCCAGCAGCTTCCACTACGAGCAGTACTTC. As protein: CASSFHYEQYF.

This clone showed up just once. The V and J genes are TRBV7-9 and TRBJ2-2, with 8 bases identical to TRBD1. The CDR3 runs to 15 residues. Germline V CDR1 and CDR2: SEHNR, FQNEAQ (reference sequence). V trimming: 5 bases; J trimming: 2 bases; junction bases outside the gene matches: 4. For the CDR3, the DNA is TGTGCCAGCAGCGCAGGGGGCGAAAACACCGGGGAGCTGTTTTTT. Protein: CASSAGGENTGELFF. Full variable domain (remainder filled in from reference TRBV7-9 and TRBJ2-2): DTGVSQNPRHKITKRGQNVTFRCDPISEHNRLYWYRQTLGQGPEFLTYFQNEAQLEKSRLLSDRFSAERPKGSFSTLEIQRTEQGDSAMYLCASSAGGENTGELFFGEGSRLTVL.

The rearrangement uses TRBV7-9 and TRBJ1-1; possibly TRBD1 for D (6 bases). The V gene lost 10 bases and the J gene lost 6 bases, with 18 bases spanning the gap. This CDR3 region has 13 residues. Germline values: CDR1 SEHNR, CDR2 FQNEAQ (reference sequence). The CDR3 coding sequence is TGTGCCATCCTAACGGCGGGGGCCTCTGAAGCTTTCTTT. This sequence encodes CAILTAGASEAFF.

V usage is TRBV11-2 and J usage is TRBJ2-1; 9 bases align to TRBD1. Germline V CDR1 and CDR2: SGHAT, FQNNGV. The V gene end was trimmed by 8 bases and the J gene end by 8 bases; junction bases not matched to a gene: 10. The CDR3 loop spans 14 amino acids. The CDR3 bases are TGTGCCAGCTCTCGGGACAGGGTCTCGGATGAGCAGTTCTTC. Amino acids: CASSRDRVSDEQFF.

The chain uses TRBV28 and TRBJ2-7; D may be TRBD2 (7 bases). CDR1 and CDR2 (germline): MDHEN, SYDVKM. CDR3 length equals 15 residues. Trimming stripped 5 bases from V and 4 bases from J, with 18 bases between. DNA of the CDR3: TGTGCCAGCAGTCCCCGGGGGGCGGGAGTGTACGAGCAGTACTTC. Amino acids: CASSPRGAGVYEQYF. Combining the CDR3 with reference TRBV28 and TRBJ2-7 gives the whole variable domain DVKVTQSSRYLVKRTGEKVFLECVQDMDHENMFWYRQDPGLGLRLIYFSYDVKMKEKGDIPEGYSVSREKKERFSLILESASTNQTSMYLCASSPRGAGVYEQYFGPGTRLTVT.